This T cell receptor beta chain was documented in a study of blood T cells in healthy people across ages. Study-level background: In model experiments, template switching was able to capture about one barcoded beta molecule for every two T cells that were present. The study, taken as a whole, reports: There was a strong correlation between TCR beta diversity and naive T cell percentage. Changes in expanded clonotypes were possibly confounded, as the CMV status of donors was unknown. Unsorted PBMCs blocked a conclusive comparison of naive and antigen-experienced cells.

Together with a sample-barcoded 5' primer, a J-beta primer mix was included in a second PCR lasting about 7 to 11 cycles. Via MiXCR, TCRdb re-called the 5' RACE reads, giving one row per CDR3 protein. The sample includes some 1.5 million distinct CDR3 sequences, 35% to 45% seen only once; the top ten take more than 4%. Regarding this clonotype: Its antigen is unidentified.

CDR3 length equals 17 residues. Trimming shortened V by 2 bases and J by 3 bases, and 17 bases separated the two germline ends. Germline CDR1 is SGHDN and CDR2 is FVKESK. The sample was blood. The receptor's source is a woman under 30 in good health. The chain combines TRBV14 with TRBJ1-5; weak D call: TRBD1 (5 bases). The CDR3 is CASSQIEGLLDNQPQHF. CDR3 in DNA: TGTGCCAGCAGCCAAATCGAGGGACTGTTGGACAATCAGCCCCAGCATTTT.